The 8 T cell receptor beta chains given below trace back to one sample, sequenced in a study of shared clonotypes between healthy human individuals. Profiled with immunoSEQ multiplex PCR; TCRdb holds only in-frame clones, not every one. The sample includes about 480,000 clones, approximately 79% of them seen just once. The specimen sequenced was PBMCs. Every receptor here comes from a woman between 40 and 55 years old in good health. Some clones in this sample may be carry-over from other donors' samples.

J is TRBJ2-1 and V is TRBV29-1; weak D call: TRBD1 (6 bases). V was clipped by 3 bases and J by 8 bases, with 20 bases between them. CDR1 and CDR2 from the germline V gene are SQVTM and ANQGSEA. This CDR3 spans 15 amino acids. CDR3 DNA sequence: TGCAGCGTTGAGCCTACAGGGAACAGCCGCTATGAGCAGTTCTTC. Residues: CSVEPTGNSRYEQFF.

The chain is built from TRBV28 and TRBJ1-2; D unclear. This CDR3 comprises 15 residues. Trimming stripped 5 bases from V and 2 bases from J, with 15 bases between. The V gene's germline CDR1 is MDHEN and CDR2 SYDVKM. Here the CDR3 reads CASSEGSGFNYGYTF. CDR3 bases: TGTGCCAGCAGTGAGGGATCTGGGTTCAACTATGGCTACACCTTC.

CDR3: CASSLMGYGYTF. The CDR3 DNA sequence: TGTGCCAGCAGCCTTATGGGTTATGGCTACACCTTC. This chain joins TRBV28 and TRBJ1-2; no clear D. V was pared by 6 bases and J by 5 bases, with 10 bases between. The CDR3 is 12 amino acids. Germline V gene data show CDR1 as MDHEN and CDR2 as SYDVKM.

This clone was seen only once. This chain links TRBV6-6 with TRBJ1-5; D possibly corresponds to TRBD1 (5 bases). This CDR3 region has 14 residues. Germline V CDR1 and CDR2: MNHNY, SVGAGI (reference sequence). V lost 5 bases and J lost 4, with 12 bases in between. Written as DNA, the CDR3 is TGTGCCAGCAGTCCCACAGGAAAGAATCAGCCCCAGCATTTT. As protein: CASSPTGKNQPQHF.

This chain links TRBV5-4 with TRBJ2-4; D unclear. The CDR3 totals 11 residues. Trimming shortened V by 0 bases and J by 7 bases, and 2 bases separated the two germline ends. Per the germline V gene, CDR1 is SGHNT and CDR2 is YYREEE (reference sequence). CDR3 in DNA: TGTGCCAGCAGCTTGGACAACATTCAGTACTTC. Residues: CASSLDNIQYF.

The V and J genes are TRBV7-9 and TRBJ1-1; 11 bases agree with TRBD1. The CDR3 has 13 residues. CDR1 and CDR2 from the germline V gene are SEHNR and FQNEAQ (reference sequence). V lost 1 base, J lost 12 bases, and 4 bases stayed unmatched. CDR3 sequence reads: CASSLGDRGETFF. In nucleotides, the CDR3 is TGTGCCAGCAGCTTAGGGGACAGGGGGGAGACTTTCTTT.

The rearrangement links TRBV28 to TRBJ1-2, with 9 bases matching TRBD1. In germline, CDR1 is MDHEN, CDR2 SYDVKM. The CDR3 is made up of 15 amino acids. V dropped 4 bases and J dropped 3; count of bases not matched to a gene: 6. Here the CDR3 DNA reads TGTGCCAGCAGTTCCACAGGGGGCAGAGACTATGGCTACACCTTC. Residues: CASSSTGGRDYGYTF.

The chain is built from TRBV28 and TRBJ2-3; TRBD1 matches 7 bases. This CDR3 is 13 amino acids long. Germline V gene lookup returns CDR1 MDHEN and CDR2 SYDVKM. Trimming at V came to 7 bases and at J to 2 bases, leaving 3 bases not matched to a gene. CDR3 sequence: CASTGTATDTQYF. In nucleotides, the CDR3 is TGTGCCAGCACCGGGACAGCCACAGATACGCAGTATTTT.